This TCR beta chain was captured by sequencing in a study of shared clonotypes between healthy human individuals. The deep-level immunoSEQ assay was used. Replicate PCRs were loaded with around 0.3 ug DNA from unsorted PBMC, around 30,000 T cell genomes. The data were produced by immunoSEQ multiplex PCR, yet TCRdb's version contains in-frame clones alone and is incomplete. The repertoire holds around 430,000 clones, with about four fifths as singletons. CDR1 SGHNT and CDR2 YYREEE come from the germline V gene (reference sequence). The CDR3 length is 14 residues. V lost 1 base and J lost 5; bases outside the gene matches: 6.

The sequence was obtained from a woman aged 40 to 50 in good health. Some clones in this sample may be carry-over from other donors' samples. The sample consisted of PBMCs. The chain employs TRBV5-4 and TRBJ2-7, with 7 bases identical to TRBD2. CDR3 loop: CASSLKREAHEQYF. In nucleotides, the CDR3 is TGTGCCAGCAGCTTGAAGCGGGAAGCCCACGAGCAGTACTTC.